This T cell receptor (beta chain) was sequenced in a study of blood T cell repertoires in COVID-19. Study-level background: Samples representing acute and convalescent COVID-19 were sourced from the United States, Italy and Spain.

Under the authors' procedure: Reference gene primer amplification gave nucleated cell count estimates. Some clones are missing from TCRdb's copy, which holds only in-frame ones; the method was immunoSEQ multiplex PCR. V and J calls plus clone size are reproduced from that table; the DNA served to infer D and trimming. The data hold some 320,000 clones, with 90% observed a single time. The CDR3 runs to 15 residues. The J segment lost 0 bases and the V segment lost 4 bases, leaving 4 bases of the junction unmatched. Germline lookup yields CDR1 SGHRS and CDR2 YFSETQ. Individuals aged roughly 18 to 95 years were recruited from 24 US areas. All exposed participants met a person with COVID-19 within 2 weeks before entering the study.

This chain uses TRBV5-1 with TRBJ1-5; TRBD1 aligns across 7 bases. Sequencing used PBMCs or T cells enriched from blood (not recorded which). The sequence was collected from a woman aged 25 to 39 who had been exposed to COVID-19. The CDR3 DNA follows: TGCGCCAGCAGCATACAGGGGTTTAGCAATCAGCCCCAGCATTTT. This gives the protein CASSIQGFSNQPQHF.